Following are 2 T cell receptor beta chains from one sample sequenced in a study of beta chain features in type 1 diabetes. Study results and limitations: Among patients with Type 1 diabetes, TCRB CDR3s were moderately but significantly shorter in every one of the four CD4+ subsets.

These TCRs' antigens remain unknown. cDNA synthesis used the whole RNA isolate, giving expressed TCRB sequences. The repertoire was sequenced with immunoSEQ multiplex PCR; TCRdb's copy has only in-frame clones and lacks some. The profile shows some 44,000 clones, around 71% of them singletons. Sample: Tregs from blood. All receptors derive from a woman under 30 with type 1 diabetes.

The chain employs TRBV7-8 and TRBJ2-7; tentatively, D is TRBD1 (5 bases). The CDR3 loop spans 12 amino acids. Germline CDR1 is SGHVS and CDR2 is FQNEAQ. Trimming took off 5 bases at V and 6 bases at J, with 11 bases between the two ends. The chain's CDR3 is CASSIRVAEQYF. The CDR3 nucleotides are TGTGCCAGCAGCATCAGGGTGGCCGAGCAGTACTTC.

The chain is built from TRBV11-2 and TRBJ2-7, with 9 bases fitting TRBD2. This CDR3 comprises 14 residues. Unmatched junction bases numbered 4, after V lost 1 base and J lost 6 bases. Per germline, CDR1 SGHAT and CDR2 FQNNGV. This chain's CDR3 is CASSLAGLAPEQYF. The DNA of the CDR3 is TGTGCCAGCAGCTTAGCGGGACTAGCTCCCGAGCAGTACTTC. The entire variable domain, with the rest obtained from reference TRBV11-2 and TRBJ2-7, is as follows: EAGVAQSPRYKIIEKRQSVAFWCNPISGHATLYWYQQILGQGPKLLIQFQNNGVVDDSQLPKDRFSAERLKGVDSTLKIQPAKLEDSAVYLCASSLAGLAPEQYFGPGTRLTVT.